Presented here are 12 T cell receptor beta chains from one specimen sequenced in a study of shared clonotypes between healthy human individuals. Sequencing was performed with immunoSEQ multiplex PCR; in TCRdb, only in-frame clones are kept and a portion is missing. This table has about 470,000 clones, around 79% appearing once. The sequenced sample consisted of PBMCs. These receptors were taken from a woman aged 40 to 50 in good health. Some clones in this sample may be carry-over from other donors' samples.

The chain recombines TRBV7-9 with TRBJ1-3, with D possibly TRBD1 on 5 matching bases. V gave up 5 bases and J gave up 0 bases, with 11 bases separating them. Germline CDR1 and CDR2: SEHNR and FQNEAQ (reference sequence). The CDR3 totals 15 residues. CDR3: CASSRDSRSGNTIYF. The CDR3 region has the DNA TGTGCCAGCAGCCGAGACAGTCGCTCTGGAAACACCATATATTTT.

The chain has TRBV7-9 and TRBJ2-7; the D is unclear. Germline CDR1 is SEHNR and CDR2 is FQNEAQ (reference sequence). This CDR3 spans 13 amino acids. Trimming removed 5 bases from V and 3 bases from J, with 11 bases in between. In nucleotides, the CDR3 is TGTGCCAGCAGCGGAACGACACGCTACGAGCAGTACTTC. Its protein product is CASSGTTRYEQYF.

The chain uses TRBV4-1 and TRBJ1-2; 10 bases are shared with TRBD1. The germline gives CDR1 MGHRA, CDR2 YSYEKL. Trimming at V came to 0 bases and at J to 8 bases, leaving 6 bases not matched to a gene. This CDR3 has 15 amino acids. CDR3 DNA: TGCGCCAGCAGCCAAGACCCGGGACAGGGGCACGGCTACACCTTC. Its protein is CASSQDPGQGHGYTF.

The J gene is TRBJ2-1, the V gene TRBV5-1, with a possible D match to TRBD2 (7 bases). Trimming took off 3 bases at V and 2 bases at J, with 15 bases between the two ends. CDR3 length: 16 residues. Per the germline V gene, CDR1 is SGHRS and CDR2 is YFSETQ. Written as DNA, the CDR3 is TGCGCCAGCAGCTGGGGGGCTAGCGGTCCCTACAATGAGCAGTTCTTC. Protein: CASSWGASGPYNEQFF.

The chain recombines TRBV30 with TRBJ2-5; unclear D gene. The CDR3 has 12 residues. Trimming shortened V by 0 bases and J by 11 bases, and 13 bases separated the two germline ends. Germline V lookup: CDR1 GTSNPN, CDR2 SVGIG (reference sequence). The CDR3 protein is CAWSVPAAQQYF. CDR3 sequence (DNA): TGTGCCTGGAGTGTACCCGCCGCTCAGCAGTACTTC.

This sequence joins TRBV5-4 and TRBJ2-7; 12 bases match TRBD2. This CDR3 spans 16 amino acids. Trimming at V came to 4 bases and at J to 1 base, leaving 6 bases not matched to a gene. Per the germline V gene, CDR1 is SGHNT and CDR2 is YYREEE (reference sequence). This CDR3 is CASSLLAGGQSYEQYF. The CDR3 DNA reads TGTGCCAGCAGCCTCCTAGCGGGAGGGCAATCCTACGAGCAGTACTTC. Looking up the rest from reference TRBV5-4 and TRBJ2-7 gives the full variable domain: ETGVTQSPTHLIKTRGQQVTLRCSSQSGHNTVSWYQQALGQGPQFIFQYYREEENGRGNFPPRFSGLQFPNYSSELNVNALELDDSALYLCASSLLAGGQSYEQYFGPGTRLTVT.

The chain carries TRBV5-6 and TRBJ1-4; TRBD1 is a possible D gene (5 bases). Germline CDR1 SGHDT, CDR2 YYEEEE. This CDR3 is 14 amino acids long. V was cut by 4 bases and J by 3 bases, with 10 bases left in between. CDR3 loop: CASSRGHPNEKLFF. Here the CDR3 DNA reads TGTGCCAGCAGCCGTGGACATCCTAATGAAAAACTGTTTTTT.

This chain links TRBV28 with TRBJ1-5, with D possibly TRBD1 on 5 matching bases. The CDR3 loop spans 13 amino acids. The V end was cut by 8 bases, the J end by 11 bases, with 19 bases between. In germline, CDR1 is MDHEN, CDR2 SYDVKM. CDR3 nucleotide sequence: TGTGCCAGCCAACCGCTGGGACCACTGGCCCAGCATTTT. Its translation is CASQPLGPLAQHF.

This clone was observed at least ten times. An end of the junction differs from the germline gene, which may be a read error. This CDR3 reads CASSLGVRDWNTGELFF. CDR3 coding DNA: TGTGCTAGCAGCTTAGGTGTTAGAGACTGGAACACCGGGGAGCTGTTTTTT. This chain uses TRBV7-7 with TRBJ2-2; no firm D call. This CDR3 has 17 amino acids. Germline V gene data show CDR1 as SSHAT and CDR2 as FNYEAQ (reference sequence).

Only one count was recorded for this clone. This chain uses TRBV11-3 with TRBJ2-7, with D possibly matching TRBD2 (5 bases). V was cut by 3 bases and J by 7 bases, with 10 bases left in between. Germline CDR1 and CDR2: SGHNT and YENEEA. The CDR3 is 12 amino acids. The CDR3 DNA follows: TGTGCCAGCAGCTTCGGGGTCACGGAGCAGTACTTC. As protein: CASSFGVTEQYF.

This chain uses TRBV5-8 with TRBJ1-2, with 7 bases fitting TRBD1. The germline V gene encodes CDR1 SGHTS and CDR2 YDEGEE. The CDR3 loop spans 14 amino acids. J gave up 4 bases and V 4 bases, and 7 bases lay outside the gene matches. As DNA, the CDR3 is TGTGCCAGCAGCCCGGGACAGAACGTCTATGGCTACACCTTC. The encoded protein is CASSPGQNVYGYTF.

This clone was found many times. The CDR3 spells CASSASTGGIGEQYF. The CDR3 region has the DNA TGTGCCAGCAGCGCCTCGACAGGGGGTATTGGCGAGCAGTACTTC. The chain has TRBV9 and TRBJ2-7; 9 positions match TRBD1. V lost 3 bases, J lost 6 bases, and 10 bases stayed unmatched. The CDR3 contains 15 residues. The germline CDR1 and CDR2 sequences are SGDLS and YYNGEE.